These 30 T cell receptor beta chains came from one sample sequenced in a study of cytomegalovirus exposure and HLA in healthy donors. 60 Vbeta and 13 Jbeta primers were used in PCR. Repertoires were generated with immunoSEQ multiplex PCR, while TCRdb's copy carries only in-frame clones and drops some. The sample holds 70,000 to 95,000 clones, roughly 81% seen once. Material: PBMCs. All receptors derive from a woman aged 25 to 39 in good health and CMV-seronegative.

This clone was observed once. The CDR3 is CASSLGTTTTGELFF. CDR3 bases: TGCGCCAGCAGCTTGGGGACTACGACCACCGGGGAGCTGTTTTTT. The chain joins TRBV5-1 to TRBJ2-2; tentatively, D is TRBD2 (6 bases). Trimming cost V 0 bases and J 4 bases, with 10 bases left between them. Germline CDR1 SGHRS, CDR2 YFSETQ. The CDR3 consists of 15 residues.

CDR3 bases: TGTGCCAGCAGCGGGAGGGGACTAGCCCGCAATGAGCAGTTCTTC. It translates to CASSGRGLARNEQFF. The chain employs TRBV9 and TRBJ2-1, with 9 positions matching TRBD2. Germline CDR1 reads SGDLS; CDR2 reads YYNGEE. CDR3 length: 15 amino acids. Trimming removed 3 bases from V and 6 bases from J; junction bases left unmatched: 7. Full variable domain (missing parts from reference TRBV9 and TRBJ2-1): DSGVTQTPKHLITATGQRVTLRCSPRSGDLSVYWYQQSLDQGLQFLIQYYNGEERAKGNILERFSAQQFPDLHSELNLSSLELGDSALYFCASSGRGLARNEQFFGPGTRLTVL.

V gene TRBV7-6 combines with J gene TRBJ2-1; 11 nucleotides align to TRBD2. Trimming at V came to 5 bases and at J to 6 bases, leaving 12 bases not matched to a gene. CDR1 and CDR2 from the germline V gene are SGHVS and FNYEAQ. The CDR3 has 17 amino acids. The CDR3 loop is CASSTRILAGVVNEQFF. The DNA for the CDR3 is TGTGCCAGCAGCACACGAATACTAGCGGGAGTAGTCAATGAGCAGTTCTTC.

The chain uses TRBV7-9 and TRBJ1-2; D perhaps matches TRBD1 (5 bases). Germline CDR1 SEHNR, CDR2 FQNEAQ (reference sequence). Trimming left V 2 bases short and J 4 bases short, with 17 bases between. The CDR3 is 16 amino acids. The CDR3 DNA reads as TGTGCCAGCAGCTTAAGCATCGGGGCGGGGGGCTATGGCTACACCTTC. Translation gives CASSLSIGAGGYGYTF.

CDR3 sequence reads: CASRSQGTALIGYGYTF. For the CDR3, the DNA is TGTGCCAGCAGGTCTCAAGGGACAGCCCTAATTGGATATGGCTACACCTTC. The chain links TRBV28 to TRBJ1-2; TRBD1 agrees at 7 bases. The V and J ends lost 6 bases and 5 bases, in that order; junction bases with no gene match: 18. CDR1 is MDHEN, CDR2 SYDVKM, per germline. The CDR3 is 17 amino acids.

The chain carries TRBV30 and TRBJ1-5, with 12 bases that match TRBD1. Unmatched junction bases numbered 6, after V lost 1 base and J lost 5 bases. There are 16 residues in the CDR3. Germline CDR1 is GTSNPN and CDR2 is SVGIG (reference sequence). The CDR3 region is CAWSEGTGGMDQPQHF. The CDR3 DNA reads as TGTGCCTGGAGTGAGGGGACAGGGGGCATGGATCAGCCCCAGCATTTT.

This clone appeared a few times. The gene calls are TRBV5-4 and TRBJ2-2; D ambiguous. The germline V gene encodes CDR1 SGHNT and CDR2 YYREEE (reference sequence). V dropped 6 bases and J dropped 5 bases, with 23 bases sitting between them. The CDR3 runs to 17 residues. CDR3 in amino acids: CASNKGAPLDGTGELFF. CDR3 in DNA: TGTGCCAGCAATAAAGGAGCGCCCTTAGACGGGACCGGGGAGCTGTTTTTT.

The CDR3 loop reads CASSRLKPRLAGGPEIPCQETQYF. DNA of the CDR3: TGTGCCAGCTCACGACTTAAACCGAGACTAGCGGGAGGACCAGAAATCCCGTGTCAAGAGACCCAGTACTTC. This rearrangement joins TRBV18 to TRBJ2-5; 13 bases fit TRBD2. Per germline, CDR1 KGHSH and CDR2 LQKENI. J gave up 2 bases and V 4 bases, and 28 bases lay outside the gene matches. The CDR3 sequence is 24 residues long. Full variable domain (rest looked up from reference TRBV18 and TRBJ2-5): NAGVMQNPRHLVRRRGQEARLRCSPMKGHSHVYWYRQLPEEGLKFMVYLQKENIIDESGMPKERFSAEFPKEGPSILRIQQVVRGDSAAYFCASSRLKPRLAGGPEIPCQETQYFGPGTRLLVL.

The J gene is TRBJ1-4, the V gene TRBV4-2, with TRBD1 matching over 8 bases. The V and J ends lost 1 base and 7 bases, in that order; junction bases with no gene match: 5. Germline-derived CDR1 and CDR2 are LGHNA and YNFKEQ. The CDR3 is 15 amino acids. CDR3 region: CASSQVGQGSEKLFF. The CDR3 nucleotides are TGTGCCAGCAGCCAAGTCGGACAGGGCAGTGAAAAACTGTTTTTT.

The chain uses TRBV10-3 and TRBJ1-1; D may be TRBD1 (6 bases). Per the germline V gene, CDR1 is ENHRY and CDR2 is SYGVKD. V dropped 10 bases and J dropped 3 bases, with 15 bases sitting between them. The CDR3 is made up of 13 amino acids. The CDR3 spells CATGQQMDTEAFF. CDR3 in DNA: TGTGCCACCGGACAGCAAATGGACACTGAAGCTTTCTTT.

V gene TRBV5-1 combines with J gene TRBJ2-2, with D perhaps matching TRBD2 (5 bases). Trimming stripped 0 bases from V and 4 bases from J, with 7 bases between. This CDR3 spans 14 amino acids. Per the germline V gene, CDR1 is SGHRS and CDR2 is YFSETQ. Here the CDR3 reads CASSLAGVTGELFF. In DNA form, the CDR3 reads TGCGCCAGCAGCTTGGCCGGGGTCACCGGGGAGCTGTTTTTT.

This sequence joins TRBV27 and TRBJ2-3, with TRBD2 identical over 7 bases. Germline CDR1 and CDR2: MNHEY and SMNVEV (reference sequence). The CDR3 spans 16 residues. V shed 5 bases, J shed 2 bases, and the junction held 10 bases outside the gene matches. The CDR3 reads CASSRIAGLTTDTQYF. The CDR3 region has the DNA TGTGCCAGCAGTCGAATAGCGGGCCTCACCACAGATACGCAGTATTTT.

V and J are TRBV7-8 and TRBJ2-7; a weak D match, TRBD1 (6 bases). This CDR3 has 12 residues. In germline, CDR1 is SGHVS, CDR2 FQNEAQ. V was shortened by 4 bases and J by 7 bases, with 11 bases between the two germline ends. CDR3 bases: TGTGCCAGCAGCTACCCAAGGGGGGAGCAGTACTTC. Its translation: CASSYPRGEQYF.

The genes are TRBV6-1 and TRBJ2-5, with a possible D match to TRBD1 (7 bases). CDR1 and CDR2 (germline): MNHNS, SASEGT. The CDR3 covers 14 residues. V was pared by 3 bases and J by 4 bases, with 12 bases between. CDR3 region: CASSDTGEVETQYF. DNA of the CDR3: TGTGCCAGCAGTGACACAGGGGAGGTAGAGACCCAGTACTTC.

This chain joins TRBV11-3 and TRBJ2-3; 7 positions agree with TRBD2. V was pared by 4 bases and J by 5 bases, with 6 bases of the junction left unmatched. CDR3 size: 14 residues. The germline gives CDR1 SGHNT, CDR2 YENEEA. For the CDR3, the DNA is TGTGCCAGCAGCTCCCGATCTAGCGGAGATACGCAGTATTTT. It specifies CASSSRSSGDTQYF.

The V gene is TRBV5-4, the J gene TRBJ1-1; 7 bases fit TRBD1. Germline loops: CDR1 SGHNT, CDR2 YYREEE (reference sequence). This CDR3 has 15 residues. V was clipped by 7 bases and J by 5 bases; unmatched bases: 14. The CDR3 DNA reads TGTGCCAGCCACGAAGGGGGCCGGGGCGGGACTGAAGCTTTCTTT. Translated: CASHEGGRGGTEAFF.

This chain uses TRBV28 with TRBJ2-1; TRBD1 is a possible D gene (6 bases). Trimming removed 5 bases from V and 0 bases from J, with 8 bases in between. Germline lookup yields CDR1 MDHEN and CDR2 SYDVKM. CDR3 length equals 14 residues. The CDR3 here is CASSQGSSYNEQFF. DNA of the CDR3: TGTGCCAGCAGTCAGGGGAGCTCCTACAATGAGCAGTTCTTC. Using reference TRBV28 and TRBJ2-1 for the parts outside the CDR3, the full variable domain is DVKVTQSSRYLVKRTGEKVFLECVQDMDHENMFWYRQDPGLGLRLIYFSYDVKMKEKGDIPEGYSVSREKKERFSLILESASTNQTSMYLCASSQGSSYNEQFFGPGTRLTVL.

V is TRBV19 and J is TRBJ2-7; 9 positions agree with TRBD1. This CDR3 contains 14 residues. Germline V gives CDR1 LNHDA, CDR2 SQIVND (reference sequence). J was trimmed by 3 bases and V by 6 bases; bases with no gene match: 6. CDR3 in amino acids: CASRARDRDYEQYF. The CDR3 nucleotides are TGTGCCAGTAGGGCCCGGGACAGGGACTACGAGCAGTACTTC.

V is TRBV11-3 and J is TRBJ2-3; 8 bases line up with TRBD2. CDR3 length: 14 amino acids. Germline assignment: CDR1 SGHNT and CDR2 YENEEA. With V trimmed by 5 bases and J by 1 base, 2 bases remained unmatched. The CDR3 region has the DNA TGTGCCAGCAGCCCGACTAGCGGCACAGATACGCAGTATTTT. Translating gives CASSPTSGTDTQYF.

The chain carries TRBV28 and TRBJ2-2; 7 bases agree with TRBD2. Trimming removed 5 bases from V and 3 bases from J; junction bases left unmatched: 3. Germline CDR1 reads MDHEN; CDR2 reads SYDVKM. This CDR3 has 14 residues. The CDR3 nucleotides are TGTGCCAGCAGTATAGCGGGCGACACCGGGGAGCTGTTTTTT. Translating it yields CASSIAGDTGELFF. The complete variable domain, with remaining parts taken from reference TRBV28 and TRBJ2-2, reads DVKVTQSSRYLVKRTGEKVFLECVQDMDHENMFWYRQDPGLGLRLIYFSYDVKMKEKGDIPEGYSVSREKKERFSLILESASTNQTSMYLCASSIAGDTGELFFGEGSRLTVL.

The chain recombines TRBV5-1 with TRBJ1-5, with 8 bases identical to TRBD1. Per the germline V gene, CDR1 is SGHRS and CDR2 is YFSETQ. V was clipped by 0 bases and J by 5 bases; unmatched bases: 4. The CDR3 is 15 residues long. CDR3 amino acids: CASSLGWGQDQPQHF. As DNA, the CDR3 is TGCGCCAGCAGCTTGGGTTGGGGACAGGATCAGCCCCAGCATTTT.

This chain connects TRBV28 to TRBJ2-3; D might be TRBD2 (6 bases). The CDR3 is 15 amino acids. Germline values: CDR1 MDHEN, CDR2 SYDVKM. Trimming removed 7 bases from V and 2 bases from J, with 16 bases in between. The CDR3 reads CASNSPGGTTDTQYF. DNA for the CDR3: TGTGCCAGCAACTCCCCTGGGGGGACCACAGATACGCAGTATTTT.

The chain uses TRBV29-1 and TRBJ1-1; the D is unclear. The CDR3 spans 13 residues. V lost 5 bases, J lost 3 bases, and 13 bases lay in between. The germline gives CDR1 SQVTM, CDR2 ANQGSEA. CDR3 sequence: CSVFGGVYTEAFF. The CDR3 nucleotides read TGCAGCGTTTTTGGAGGTGTTTACACTGAAGCTTTCTTT.

Regarding this clone: The junction departs from the called germline gene at one end, perhaps through a read error. The rearrangement links TRBV2 to TRBJ2-1; no firm D call. The CDR3 length is 13 residues. CDR1 SNHLY and CDR2 FYNNEI come from the germline V gene. CDR3 loop: CASSEGRYNEQFF. The CDR3 DNA follows: TGTGCCAGCAGCGAAGGCAGGTACAATGAGCAGTTCTTC.

V gene TRBV7-6 combines with J gene TRBJ2-7; 11 bases line up with TRBD1. The J segment lost 3 bases and the V segment lost 8 bases, leaving 15 bases of the junction unmatched. Looked up from germline, CDR1 is SGHVS and CDR2 is FNYEAQ. CDR3 size: 17 residues. The DNA for the CDR3 is TGTGCCAGCGGGGCCCTTGAAGGGACAGGGGGTTTCTACGAGCAGTACTTC. This translates into CASGALEGTGGFYEQYF.

The chain couples TRBV27 to TRBJ1-1, with D hard to call. Germline loops: CDR1 MNHEY, CDR2 SMNVEV (reference sequence). The CDR3 extends over 12 amino acids. V was cut by 5 bases and J by 5 bases, with 9 bases left in between. CDR3 in DNA: TGTGCCAGCAGTCGGGGAGGGACTGAAGCTTTCTTT. It encodes CASSRGGTEAFF.

V gene TRBV10-3 combines with J gene TRBJ2-3; 8 bases match TRBD2. This CDR3 region has 15 residues. The V segment lost 6 bases and the J segment 0 bases; nucleotides outside the gene matches: 5. The germline V gene encodes CDR1 ENHRY and CDR2 SYGVKD. This CDR3 reads CAISGAGVSTDTQYF. The CDR3 coding sequence is TGTGCCATCAGCGGAGCGGGAGTAAGCACAGATACGCAGTATTTT.

The V call is TRBV4-3, the J call TRBJ2-7; D perhaps matches TRBD1 (7 bases). Germline CDR1 and CDR2: LGHNA and YSLEER. Trimming took off 0 bases at V and 7 bases at J, with 13 bases between the two ends. The CDR3 contains 14 residues. In DNA, the CDR3 is TGCGCCAGCAGCCAAGACAGGGGGGCGGGGGAGCAGTACTTC. This codes for CASSQDRGAGEQYF.

The chain uses TRBV29-1 and TRBJ2-5; D perhaps matches TRBD2 (6 bases). This CDR3 comprises 16 residues. V was trimmed by 3 bases and J by 5 bases, leaving 22 bases between them. The germline V gene has CDR1 SQVTM and CDR2 ANQGSEA. The CDR3 bases are TGCAGCGTTGAGGGGACTGTGCCAGCCACAGATGAGACCCAGTACTTC. Amino acid sequence: CSVEGTVPATDETQYF.

V gene TRBV4-3 combines with J gene TRBJ1-5; D is possibly TRBD1 (5 bases). Per the germline V gene, CDR1 is LGHNA and CDR2 is YSLEER. Between the trimmed V and J ends, which lost 5 bases and 3 bases, there was a span of 8 bases. This CDR3 contains 13 residues. The CDR3 reads CASSRGVNQPQHF. CDR3 in DNA: TGCGCCAGCAGCAGGGGCGTCAATCAGCCCCAGCATTTT.